The 15 T cell receptor beta chains presented below share a single source sample, sequenced in a study of cytomegalovirus exposure and HLA in healthy donors. Sequencing used immunoSEQ multiplex PCR; TCRdb keeps in-frame clones, though not all of them. Of over 150,000 clones listed, 86% are singletons. The sample was PBMCs. The source of these receptors is a woman between 18 and 29 years old in good health and CMV-seronegative.

The chain has TRBV5-5 and TRBJ1-2, with 7 bases lining up with TRBD1. The CDR3 sequence is 13 residues long. J was trimmed by 2 bases and V by 4 bases; bases with no gene match: 2. The germline V gene encodes CDR1 SGHKS and CDR2 YYEKEE (reference sequence). The DNA of the CDR3 is TGTGCCAGCAGCCGCAGGGGGAACTATGGCTACACCTTC. Residues: CASSRRGNYGYTF.

Points on this clone: Other DNA sequences of this sample code for an identical CDR3. The chain recombines TRBV2 with TRBJ1-1; 7 bases line up with TRBD1. The V gene's germline CDR1 is SNHLY and CDR2 FYNNEI. This CDR3 has 13 amino acids. V shed 5 bases, J shed 3 bases, and the junction held 3 bases outside the gene matches. As DNA, the CDR3 is TGTGCCAGCAGTTCACAGGGGTACACTGAAGCTTTCTTT. This gives the protein CASSSQGYTEAFF.

The chain has TRBV6-5 and TRBJ1-1; D unresolved. The CDR3 runs 13 residues. V shed 0 bases and J shed 6 bases, with 8 bases lying between them. Germline loops: CDR1 MNHEY, CDR2 SVGAGI. CDR3 amino acids: CASSYSRLAEAFF. CDR3 bases: TGTGCCAGCAGTTACTCTCGACTAGCTGAAGCTTTCTTT.

V is TRBV18 and J is TRBJ2-7, with 9 bases lining up with TRBD2. V was clipped by 3 bases and J by 2 bases; unmatched bases: 11. The germline CDR1 and CDR2 sequences are KGHSH and LQKENI. This CDR3 has 17 amino acids. Here the CDR3 reads CASSPQEAGGSTYEQYF. The CDR3 region has the DNA TGTGCCAGCTCACCCCAGGAAGCGGGAGGTTCCACCTACGAGCAGTACTTC. Full variable domain (missing parts from reference TRBV18 and TRBJ2-7): NAGVMQNPRHLVRRRGQEARLRCSPMKGHSHVYWYRQLPEEGLKFMVYLQKENIIDESGMPKERFSAEFPKEGPSILRIQQVVRGDSAAYFCASSPQEAGGSTYEQYFGPGTRLTVT.

This chain uses TRBV5-4 with TRBJ1-2; D possibly corresponds to TRBD1 (6 bases). With 4 bases removed from V and 6 bases from J, the gap between germline ends came to 13 bases. Looked up from germline, CDR1 is SGHNT and CDR2 is YYREEE (reference sequence). The CDR3 covers 13 residues. The CDR3 region has the DNA TGTGCCAGCAGCCTTCCCGGGACAAATGGCTACACCTTC. Translation gives CASSLPGTNGYTF.

CDR3 amino acids: CASSDPGQGGSDTQYF. The CDR3 DNA sequence: TGTGCCAGCAGTGACCCCGGACAGGGGGGGTCCGATACGCAGTATTTT. The chain carries TRBV25-1 and TRBJ2-3; 10 nucleotides match TRBD1. The CDR3 is 16 amino acids. V lost 3 bases and J lost 6; bases outside the gene matches: 9. The germline V gene encodes CDR1 MGHDK and CDR2 SYGVNS.

The CDR3 region has the DNA TGTGCCAGCAGTTACCTCGGCGGGACTGATTATGGCTACACCTTC. This sequence encodes CASSYLGGTDYGYTF. The chain is built from TRBV6-5 and TRBJ1-2; D may be TRBD1 (5 bases). Trimming took off 2 bases at V and 5 bases at J, with 15 bases between the two ends. The CDR3 spans 15 residues. From germline, CDR1 is MNHEY and CDR2 SVGAGI.

This clone was seen once. The chain couples TRBV4-1 to TRBJ2-1; D possibly corresponds to TRBD1 (6 bases). The V gene lost 2 bases and the J gene lost 5 bases, with 16 bases spanning the gap. The germline V gene encodes CDR1 MGHRA and CDR2 YSYEKL. CDR3 length equals 16 residues. The DNA of the CDR3 is TGCGCCAGCAGCCAATACGTACAGGGTATTGACAATGAGCAGTTCTTC. Amino acids: CASSQYVQGIDNEQFF.

The gene calls are TRBV9 and TRBJ2-5; TRBD2 agrees at 8 bases. The germline gives CDR1 SGDLS, CDR2 YYNGEE. V lost 0 bases and J lost 5; bases outside the gene matches: 6. The CDR3 contains 15 residues. CDR3 nucleotide sequence: TGTGCCAGCAGCGTAGCCTCCCGGGAGGGCGAGACCCAGTACTTC. Protein: CASSVASREGETQYF.

This clone was detected only once. CDR3 protein: CASSGGRLLNTEAFF. The CDR3, as DNA: TGTGCCAGTAGTGGAGGAAGACTCTTGAACACTGAAGCTTTCTTT. The rearrangement joins TRBV19 to TRBJ1-1, with D hard to call. CDR1 is LNHDA and CDR2 is SQIVND in the germline V gene (reference sequence). The CDR3 has 15 amino acids. V gave up 5 bases and J gave up 0 bases, with 13 bases separating them.

J is TRBJ1-1 and V is TRBV11-3; D is ambiguous. CDR3 size: 14 residues. Trimming took off 1 base at V and 1 base at J, with 7 bases between the two ends. The germline V gene has CDR1 SGHNT and CDR2 YENEEA. The DNA of the CDR3 is TGTGCCAGCAGCTTAGGAGCTTCGAACACTGAAGCTTTCTTT. This translates into CASSLGASNTEAFF. The whole variable domain, filled in from reference TRBV11-3 and TRBJ1-1, reads EAGVVQSPRYKIIEKKQPVAFWCNPISGHNTLYWYLQNLGQGPELLIRYENEEAVDDSQLPKDRFSAERLKGVDSTLKIQPAELGDSAVYLCASSLGASNTEAFFGQGTRLTVV.

CDR3 sequence: CASSLEGGITEAFF. The CDR3 DNA follows: TGTGCCAGCAGCTTAGAGGGAGGGATAACTGAAGCTTTCTTT. This chain uses TRBV7-9 with TRBJ1-1; no firm D call. The CDR3 loop spans 14 amino acids. Germline V gene data show CDR1 as SEHNR and CDR2 as FQNEAQ (reference sequence). The ends were cut back, 1 base at V and 5 bases at J, with 11 bases in the middle.

The chain couples TRBV9 to TRBJ1-1; 10 nucleotides align to TRBD1. The CDR3 covers 13 residues. Germline loops: CDR1 SGDLS, CDR2 YYNGEE. V shed 4 bases and J 10 bases; nucleotides not matched to a gene: 7. The CDR3 nucleotides are TGTGCCAGCAGCTCAGGGACAGGGGAGACAGCTTTCTTT. Its protein product is CASSSGTGETAFF.

This chain joins TRBV13 and TRBJ1-5, with 8 bases identical to TRBD1. V dropped 3 bases and J dropped 2; count of bases not matched to a gene: 9. Per germline, CDR1 PRHDT and CDR2 FYEKMQ (reference sequence). This CDR3 contains 17 residues. CDR3 in DNA: TGTGCCAGCAGCTTTCCCAGGGGGCAGAGGTGCAATCAGCCCCAGCATTTT. It codes for CASSFPRGQRCNQPQHF.

The chain couples TRBV29-1 to TRBJ1-2, with a weak D call TRBD1 (5 bases). CDR1 and CDR2 from the germline V gene are SQVTM and ANQGSEA. V lost 4 bases and J 4 bases, leaving 7 bases between the germline ends. The CDR3 extends over 11 amino acids. CDR3 nucleotides: TGCAGCGTTGTCAGGGCCTATGGCTACACCTTC. This sequence encodes CSVVRAYGYTF.